Below, 9 T cell receptor beta chains from the same sample are listed, as sequenced in a study of beta chain features in type 1 diabetes. The authors reverse transcribed all of the isolated RNA, so sequencing captured expressed TCRB transcripts. Libraries were prepared by immunoSEQ multiplex PCR; TCRdb keeps only in-frame clonotypes and omits some of them. This sample has over 700,000 clones, with about 17% found just once. Sequenced material: naive CD4+ T cells from blood. These receptors were taken from a woman under 30 in good health.

The CDR3 here is CASSPGQGNEKLFF. As DNA, the CDR3 is TGTGCCAGCAGTCCGGGACAGGGAAATGAAAAACTGTTTTTT. V usage is TRBV6-1 and J usage is TRBJ1-4; 9 bases map to TRBD1. In germline, CDR1 is MNHNS, CDR2 SASEGT. Trimming at V came to 5 bases and at J to 5 bases, leaving 3 bases not matched to a gene. CDR3 size: 14 residues.

The V call is TRBV7-3, the J call TRBJ2-1; 14 nucleotides align to TRBD2. This CDR3 is built from 16 residues. Trimming cost V 2 bases and J 9 bases; bases outside gene matches: 6. CDR1 and CDR2 (germline): SGHTA, FQGTGA. The CDR3 loop reads CASSLYGTSGRGEQFF. The CDR3 nucleotides read TGTGCCAGCAGCTTATATGGGACTAGCGGGAGAGGTGAGCAGTTCTTC.

This clone has a handful of counts. CDR3 region: CASSFRDRGSYGYTF. The CDR3 DNA follows: TGCGCCAGCAGCTTCCGGGACAGGGGGAGTTATGGCTACACCTTC. The J gene is TRBJ1-2, the V gene TRBV5-1; 11 bases map to TRBD1. The CDR3 runs 15 residues. Germline CDR1 is SGHRS and CDR2 is YFSETQ. The ends lost 2 bases at V and 5 bases at J; junction bases unmatched: 5.

In its sample, this clone was seen a few times. The chain combines TRBV2 with TRBJ2-2; no firm D call. The CDR3 runs to 15 residues. Trimming left V 1 base short and J 5 bases short, with 11 bases between. CDR1 SNHLY and CDR2 FYNNEI come from the germline V gene. The CDR3 nucleotides are TGTGCCAGCAGTGAAGTCAGCTTTAGGACCGGGGAGCTGTTTTTT. Its translation: CASSEVSFRTGELFF.

This clone has more than one count but fewer than ten. The rearrangement joins TRBV19 to TRBJ1-2; 8 nucleotides align to TRBD1. Unmatched junction bases numbered 13, after V lost 3 bases and J lost 4 bases. Germline V lookup: CDR1 LNHDA, CDR2 SQIVND (reference sequence). CDR3 size: 17 residues. DNA for the CDR3: TGTGCCAGTAGTATTGGCGGACAGGGTGTTATCGGCTATGGCTACACCTTC. It codes for CASSIGGQGVIGYGYTF.

This clone turned up a few times. The chain is built from TRBV6-1 and TRBJ1-2; TRBD1 agrees at 7 bases. Germline CDR1 reads MNHNS; CDR2 reads SASEGT. There are 14 residues in the CDR3. Germline trimming cut 3 bases from V and 4 bases from J; bases unmatched to any gene: 5. In DNA form, the CDR3 reads TGTGCCAGCAGTGATGGGGGACAGACCTATGGCTACACCTTC. It codes for CASSDGGQTYGYTF.

This chain links TRBV5-1 with TRBJ1-1; 8 bases agree with TRBD1. This CDR3 is 13 amino acids long. After removal of 4 bases from V and 11 bases from J, the junction contained 10 bases not matched to a gene. Germline V CDR1 and CDR2: SGHRS, YFSETQ. In DNA, the CDR3 is TGCGCCAGCAGCCAAGGACAGGGAGAAGGCGCTTTCTTT. Its protein is CASSQGQGEGAFF.

This clone was counted only a few times. V gene TRBV2 combines with J gene TRBJ2-2, with D maybe TRBD1 (5 bases). V was clipped by 3 bases and J by 1 base, with 9 bases between them. The CDR3 has 15 residues. CDR1 is SNHLY and CDR2 is FYNNEI in the germline V gene. For the CDR3, the DNA is TGTGCCAGCAGTGATCAGGGTGAGAACACCGGGGAGCTGTTTTTT. As protein: CASSDQGENTGELFF.

The chain uses TRBV7-2 and TRBJ2-7; 14 nucleotides match TRBD2. Germline V CDR1 and CDR2: SGHTA, FQGNSA. CDR3 length: 17 amino acids. J lost 3 bases, V lost 2 bases, and 6 bases had no gene match. Here the CDR3 DNA reads TGTGCCAGCAGCTTACCCGGGACTAGCGGGAGTCTCTACGAGCAGTACTTC. It encodes CASSLPGTSGSLYEQYF.